The clone carrying this T cell receptor (beta chain) has a handful of counts. The record originates from a study of T cell repertoires in cytomegalovirus infection. Trimming took off 0 bases at V and 3 bases at J, with 13 bases between the two ends. This CDR3 is 16 amino acids long. Per the germline V gene, CDR1 is SGHAT and CDR2 is FQNNGV. TCRdb ran MiXCR on the reads and lists one entry per CDR3 protein. Of a few hundred thousand distinct CDR3 sequences in the sample, over 7.5% were seen once. The material sequenced was PBMCs. The receptor comes from a human donor in good health (CMV status not recorded). Some clones in this sample may be carry-over from other donors' samples. The chain combines TRBV11-2 with TRBJ2-3, with D perhaps TRBD1 or TRBD2 (6 bases each). The CDR3 is CASSLDGGTITDTQYF. The CDR3 nucleotides read TGTGCCAGCAGCTTAGACGGCGGGACAATAACAGATACGCAGTATTTT.